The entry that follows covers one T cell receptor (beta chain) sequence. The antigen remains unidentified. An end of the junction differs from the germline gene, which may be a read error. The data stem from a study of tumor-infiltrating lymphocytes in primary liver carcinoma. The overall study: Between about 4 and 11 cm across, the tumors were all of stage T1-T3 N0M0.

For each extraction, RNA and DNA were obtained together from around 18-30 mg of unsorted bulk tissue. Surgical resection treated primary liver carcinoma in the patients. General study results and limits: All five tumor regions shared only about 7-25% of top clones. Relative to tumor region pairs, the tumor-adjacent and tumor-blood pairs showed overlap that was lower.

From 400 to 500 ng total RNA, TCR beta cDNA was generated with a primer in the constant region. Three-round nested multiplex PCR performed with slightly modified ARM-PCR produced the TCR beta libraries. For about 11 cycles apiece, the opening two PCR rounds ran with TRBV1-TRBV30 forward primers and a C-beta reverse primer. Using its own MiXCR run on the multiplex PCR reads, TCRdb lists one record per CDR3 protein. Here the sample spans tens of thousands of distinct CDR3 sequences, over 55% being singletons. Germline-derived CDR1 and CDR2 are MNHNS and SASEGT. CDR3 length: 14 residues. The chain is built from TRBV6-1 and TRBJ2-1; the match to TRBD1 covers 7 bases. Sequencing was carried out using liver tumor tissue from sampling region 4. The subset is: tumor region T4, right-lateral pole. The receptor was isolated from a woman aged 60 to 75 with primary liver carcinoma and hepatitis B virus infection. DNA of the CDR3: TGTGCCAGCAGTTTGGACAGGATCTTGGCCGGGCAGCTCTTC. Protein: CASSLDRILAGQLF.